The TCR beta chain described here comes from a study of blood T cells in healthy people across ages. The study's findings and limits: Significant beta diversity loss was already apparent by age about 42, declining roughly linearly.

This clonotype was seen ten or more times. Its antigen is unidentified. The V gene's germline CDR1 is LGHNA and CDR2 YNFKEQ. The CDR3 is 20 residues long. J was trimmed by 0 bases and V by 4 bases; bases with no gene match: 17. Through a sample-barcoded 5' primer and a J-beta primer mix, a second PCR was run for 7 to 11 cycles. A template-switch adaptor with 12 random nucleotides tagged each cDNA molecule. TCRdb independently ran MiXCR on the 5' RACE reads; one entry per CDR3 protein. The sample carries roughly 1.7 million distinct CDR3 sequences, about 35% recorded once. This clonotype was obtained from a woman aged 30 to 39 in good health. The sample was blood. V gene TRBV4-2 combines with J gene TRBJ2-7; TRBD2 agrees at 11 bases. CDR3 in amino acids: CASSPRKSGLAAVLSYEQYF. The CDR3 nucleotides read TGTGCCAGCAGCCCTCGTAAATCGGGACTAGCGGCCGTCCTCTCCTACGAGCAGTACTTC.